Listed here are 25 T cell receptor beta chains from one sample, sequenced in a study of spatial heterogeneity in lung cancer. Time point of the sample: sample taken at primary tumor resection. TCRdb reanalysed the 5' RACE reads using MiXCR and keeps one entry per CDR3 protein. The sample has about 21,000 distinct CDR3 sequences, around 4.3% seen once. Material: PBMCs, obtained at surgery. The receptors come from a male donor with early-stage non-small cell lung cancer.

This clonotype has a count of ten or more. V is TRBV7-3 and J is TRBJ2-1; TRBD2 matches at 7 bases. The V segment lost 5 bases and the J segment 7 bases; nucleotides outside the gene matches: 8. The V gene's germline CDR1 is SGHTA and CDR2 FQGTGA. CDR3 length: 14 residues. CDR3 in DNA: TGTGCCAGCAGCCCGGCGGGACTATCTAATGAGCAGTTCTTC. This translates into CASSPAGLSNEQFF.

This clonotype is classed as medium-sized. Here the CDR3 DNA reads TGCAGTGCTAGGAAGGGGCAGGGTTTATCCTATAATTCACCCCTCCACTTT. It translates to CSARKGQGLSYNSPLHF. The chain employs TRBV20-1 and TRBJ1-6; D perhaps matches TRBD1 (5 bases). The V end was cut by 3 bases, the J end by 1 base, with 16 bases between. CDR3 size: 17 residues. Germline values: CDR1 DFQATT, CDR2 SNEGSKA (reference sequence).

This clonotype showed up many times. The CDR3 DNA reads as TGCAGTGCTAGCCTAGCCAAAAACATTCAGTACTTC. Translated, it gives CSASLAKNIQYF. V usage is TRBV20-1 and J usage is TRBJ2-4; D not certain. Between the trimmed V and J ends, which lost 3 bases and 0 bases, there was a span of 3 bases. The CDR3 contains 12 residues. Germline CDR1 DFQATT, CDR2 SNEGSKA (reference sequence).

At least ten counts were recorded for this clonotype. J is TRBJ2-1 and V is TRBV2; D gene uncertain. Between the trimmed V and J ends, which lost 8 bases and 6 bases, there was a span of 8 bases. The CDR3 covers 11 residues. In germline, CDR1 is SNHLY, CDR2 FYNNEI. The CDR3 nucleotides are TGTGCCAGCTCCTACGGCAATGAGCAGTTCTTC. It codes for CASSYGNEQFF.

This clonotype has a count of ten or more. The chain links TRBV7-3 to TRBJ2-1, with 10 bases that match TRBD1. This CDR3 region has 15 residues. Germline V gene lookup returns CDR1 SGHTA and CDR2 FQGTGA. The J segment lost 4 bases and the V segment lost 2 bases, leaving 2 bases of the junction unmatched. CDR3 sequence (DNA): TGTGCCAGCAGCTTATCGGGACAGGGGTACAATGAGCAGTTCTTC. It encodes CASSLSGQGYNEQFF.

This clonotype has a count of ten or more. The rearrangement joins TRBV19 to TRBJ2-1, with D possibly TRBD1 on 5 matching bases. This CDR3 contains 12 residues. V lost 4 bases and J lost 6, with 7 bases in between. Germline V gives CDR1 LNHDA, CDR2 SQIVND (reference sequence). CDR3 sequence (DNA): TGTGCCAGTAGTACAGGGTTCAATGAGCAGTTCTTC. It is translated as CASSTGFNEQFF.

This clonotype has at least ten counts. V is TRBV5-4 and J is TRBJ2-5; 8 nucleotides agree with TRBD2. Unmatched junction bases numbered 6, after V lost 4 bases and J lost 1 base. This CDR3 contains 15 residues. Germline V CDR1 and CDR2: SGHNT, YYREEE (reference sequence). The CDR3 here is CASSPGGEFQETQYF. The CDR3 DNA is TGTGCCAGCAGCCCCGGGGGGGAATTCCAAGAGACCCAGTACTTC.

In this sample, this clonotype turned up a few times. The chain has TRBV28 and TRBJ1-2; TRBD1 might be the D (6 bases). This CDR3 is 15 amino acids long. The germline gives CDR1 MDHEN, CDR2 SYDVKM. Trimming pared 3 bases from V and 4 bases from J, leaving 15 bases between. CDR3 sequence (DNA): TGTGCCAGCAGTTTCGTCCATGACAGGCCCTATGGCTACACCTTC. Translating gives CASSFVHDRPYGYTF.

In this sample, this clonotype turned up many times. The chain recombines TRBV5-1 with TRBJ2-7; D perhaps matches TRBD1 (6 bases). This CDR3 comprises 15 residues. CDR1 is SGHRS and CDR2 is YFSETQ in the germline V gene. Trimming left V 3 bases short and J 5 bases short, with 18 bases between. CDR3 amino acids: CASSSSSQGFHEQYF. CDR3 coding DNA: TGCGCCAGCAGCTCCTCCAGCCAGGGGTTCCACGAGCAGTACTTC.

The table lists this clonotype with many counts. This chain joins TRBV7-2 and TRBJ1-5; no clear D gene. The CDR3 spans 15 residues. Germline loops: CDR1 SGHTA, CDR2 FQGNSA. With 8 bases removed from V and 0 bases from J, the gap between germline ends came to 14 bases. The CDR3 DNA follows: TGTGCCAGCGGGCTAGAAGGCTATAGCAATCAGCCCCAGCATTTT. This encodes CASGLEGYSNQPQHF. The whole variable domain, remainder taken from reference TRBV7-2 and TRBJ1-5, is GAGVSQSPSNKVTEKGKDVELRCDPISGHTALYWYRQSLGQGLEFLIYFQGNSAPDKSGLPSDRFSAERTGGSVSTLTIQRTQQEDSAVYLCASGLEGYSNQPQHFGDGTRLSIL.

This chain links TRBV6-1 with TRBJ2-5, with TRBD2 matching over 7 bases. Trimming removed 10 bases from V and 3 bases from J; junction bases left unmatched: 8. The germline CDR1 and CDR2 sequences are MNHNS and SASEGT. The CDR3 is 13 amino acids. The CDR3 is CATRVAGEETQYF. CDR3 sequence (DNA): TGTGCCACCAGAGTGGCGGGAGAAGAGACCCAGTACTTC.

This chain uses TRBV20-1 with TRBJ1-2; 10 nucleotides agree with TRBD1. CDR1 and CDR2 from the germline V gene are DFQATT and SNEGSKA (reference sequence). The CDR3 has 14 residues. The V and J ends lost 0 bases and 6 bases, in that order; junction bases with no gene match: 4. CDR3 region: CSARDHGTGDGYTF. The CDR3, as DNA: TGCAGTGCTAGAGATCATGGGACAGGGGATGGCTACACCTTC.

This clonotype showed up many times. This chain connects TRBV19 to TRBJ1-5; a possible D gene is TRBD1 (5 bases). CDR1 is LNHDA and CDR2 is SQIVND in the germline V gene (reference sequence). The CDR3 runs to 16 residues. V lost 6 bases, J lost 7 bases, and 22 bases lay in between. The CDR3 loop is CASRQTVGPVVQPQHF. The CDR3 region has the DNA TGTGCCAGTAGACAGACAGTTGGCCCCGTTGTCCAGCCCCAGCATTTT.

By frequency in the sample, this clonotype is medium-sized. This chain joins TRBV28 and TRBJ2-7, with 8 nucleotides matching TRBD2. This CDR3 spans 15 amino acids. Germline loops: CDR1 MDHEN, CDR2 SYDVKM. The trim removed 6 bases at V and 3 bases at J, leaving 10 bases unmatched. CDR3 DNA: TGTGCCAGCAGCCAAGGACTAGCCCGTGTCTACGAGCAGTACTTC. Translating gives CASSQGLARVYEQYF.

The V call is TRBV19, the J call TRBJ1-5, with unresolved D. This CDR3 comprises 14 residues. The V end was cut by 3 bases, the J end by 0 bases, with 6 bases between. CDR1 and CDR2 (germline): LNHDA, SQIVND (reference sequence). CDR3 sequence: CASSINYSNQPQHF. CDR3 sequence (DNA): TGTGCCAGTAGTATTAATTATAGCAATCAGCCCCAGCATTTT. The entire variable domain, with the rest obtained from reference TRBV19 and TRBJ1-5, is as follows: DGGITQSPKYLFRKEGQNVTLSCEQNLNHDAMYWYRQDPGQGLRLIYYSQIVNDFQKGDIAEGYSVSREKKESFPLTVTSAQKNPTAFYLCASSINYSNQPQHFGDGTRLSIL.

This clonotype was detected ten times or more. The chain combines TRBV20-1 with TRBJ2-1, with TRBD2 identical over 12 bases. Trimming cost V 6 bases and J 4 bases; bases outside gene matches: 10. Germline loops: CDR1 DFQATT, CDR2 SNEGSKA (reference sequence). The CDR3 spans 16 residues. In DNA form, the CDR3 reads TGCAGTGCCTATCGGACTAGCGGGGTTTCGTACAATGAGCAGTTCTTC. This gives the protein CSAYRTSGVSYNEQFF.

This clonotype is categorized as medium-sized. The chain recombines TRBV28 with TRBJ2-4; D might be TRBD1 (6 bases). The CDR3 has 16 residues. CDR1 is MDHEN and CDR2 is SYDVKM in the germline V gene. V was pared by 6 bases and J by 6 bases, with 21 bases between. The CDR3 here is CASRTQWTARANIQYF. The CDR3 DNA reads TGTGCCAGCAGGACTCAGTGGACAGCCCGGGCAAACATTCAGTACTTC. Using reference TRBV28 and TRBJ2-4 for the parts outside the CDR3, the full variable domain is DVKVTQSSRYLVKRTGEKVFLECVQDMDHENMFWYRQDPGLGLRLIYFSYDVKMKEKGDIPEGYSVSREKKERFSLILESASTNQTSMYLCASRTQWTARANIQYFGAGTRLSVL.

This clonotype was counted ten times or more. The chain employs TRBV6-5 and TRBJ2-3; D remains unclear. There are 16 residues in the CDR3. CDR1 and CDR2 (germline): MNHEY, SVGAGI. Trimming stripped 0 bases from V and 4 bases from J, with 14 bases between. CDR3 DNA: TGTGCCAGCAGTTACTCCCCGGGCGATGGGGCAGATACGCAGTATTTT. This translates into CASSYSPGDGADTQYF.

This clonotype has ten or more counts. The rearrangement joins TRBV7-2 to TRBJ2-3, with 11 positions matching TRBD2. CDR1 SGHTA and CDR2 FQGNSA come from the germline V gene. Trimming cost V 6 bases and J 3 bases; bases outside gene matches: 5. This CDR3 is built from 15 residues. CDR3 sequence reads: CASRPSSGRTDTQYF. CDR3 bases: TGTGCCAGCAGGCCGTCTAGCGGGAGGACAGATACGCAGTATTTT.

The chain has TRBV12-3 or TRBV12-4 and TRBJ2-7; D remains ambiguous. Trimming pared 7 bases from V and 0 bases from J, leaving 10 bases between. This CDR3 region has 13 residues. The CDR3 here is CASTSLGSYEQYF. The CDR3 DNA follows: TGTGCCAGCACAAGCCTCGGCTCCTACGAGCAGTACTTC.

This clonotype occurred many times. The CDR3 here is CASSPEGPRNSPLHF. CDR3 bases: TGTGCCAGCAGTCCAGAGGGACCGAGAAATTCACCCCTCCACTTT. V is TRBV6-1 and J is TRBJ1-6, with a tentative D call TRBD1 (5 bases). V was clipped by 5 bases and J by 7 bases, with 15 bases between them. CDR1 is MNHNS, CDR2 SASEGT, per germline. This CDR3 is built from 15 residues.

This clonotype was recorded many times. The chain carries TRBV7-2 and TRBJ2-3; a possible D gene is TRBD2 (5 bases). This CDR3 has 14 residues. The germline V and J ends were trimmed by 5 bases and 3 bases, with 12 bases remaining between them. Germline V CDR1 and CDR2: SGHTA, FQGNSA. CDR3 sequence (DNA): TGTGCCAGCAGCCCGTACTTAGCGACAGATACGCAGTATTTT. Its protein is CASSPYLATDTQYF.

The CDR3 loop reads CASRESGLSTDTQYF. The CDR3 DNA reads TGTGCCAGCAGGGAATCGGGACTCAGCACAGATACGCAGTATTTT. The chain employs TRBV6-5 and TRBJ2-3, with a weak D call TRBD2 (6 bases). V shed 6 bases and J shed 0 bases, with 13 bases lying between them. The CDR3 loop spans 15 amino acids. Germline-derived CDR1 and CDR2 are MNHEY and SVGAGI.

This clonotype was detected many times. The DNA of the CDR3 is TGCAGTGCTAGACAACAGGGGAGTCGCAACTATGGCTACACCTTC. Residues: CSARQQGSRNYGYTF. V and J are TRBV20-1 and TRBJ1-2; 7 bases are a match to TRBD1. Germline V gene sequence: CDR1 DFQATT, CDR2 SNEGSKA (reference sequence). The CDR3 runs 15 residues. Losses at the gene ends were 2 bases for V and 2 bases for J; bases not matched to a gene: 8.

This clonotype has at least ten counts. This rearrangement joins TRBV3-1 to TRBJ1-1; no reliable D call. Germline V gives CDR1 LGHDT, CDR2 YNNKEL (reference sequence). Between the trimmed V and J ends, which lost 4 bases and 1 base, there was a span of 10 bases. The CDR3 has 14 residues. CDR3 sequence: CASSLTDKNTEAFF. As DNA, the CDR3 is TGTGCCAGCAGCCTGACTGATAAGAACACTGAAGCTTTCTTT.